Described below is a single T cell receptor beta chain sequence and its context. Antigen specificity is unknown. The record originates from a study of blood T cells in healthy people across ages. Across the study: When template switching was applied, about one barcoded beta molecule was captured per two T cells. Study findings and constraints: Both higher diversity and more naive CD4+ cells marked long-lived donors when set against aged donors.

The CDR3 loop spans 14 amino acids. Deletions cut 9 bases from V and 6 bases from J, with 17 bases between. The second PCR ran about 6 to 12 cycles with a sample-barcoded 5' primer and J-beta primers. A single record per CDR3 protein comes from TCRdb applying MiXCR to the 5' RACE reads. The sample records over a million distinct CDR3 sequences, around 25% being singletons. A further study also used this sample, focusing on T cells of mothers and their children. This second report adds: Samples were obtained from three healthy Caucasian mothers and their six children. The data showed no persistent microchimeric T cell clones.

This TCR was sampled from a girl aged 2 to 9 in good health. The sample consisted of blood. This chain joins TRBV12-3 or TRBV12-4 and TRBJ2-2; tentatively, D is TRBD2 (5 bases). CDR3 in amino acids: CASQNGPRAGELFF. The CDR3 bases are TGTGCCAGTCAAAACGGCCCGCGGGCCGGGGAGCTGTTTTTT.